This T cell receptor beta chain was identified during a study of beta chain features in type 1 diabetes. Whole-study context: All samples together contributed some 100,000,000 sorted cells for examination.

The study's findings and limits: A closer apparent resemblance between naive, central memory and Treg TCRB repertoires was seen in patients than in healthy donors. TCRB CDR3s from Type 1 diabetes patients were moderately but significantly shorter in all four CD4+ subsets. Fewer insertions but more deletions were seen at VDJ junctions in type 1 diabetes patients.

Expressed TCRB transcripts got sequenced, as all isolated RNA was reverse transcribed. Assay used: immunoSEQ multiplex PCR; TCRdb lists only in-frame clones, some missing. The sample records hundreds of thousands of clones, under 15% being singletons. This CDR3 spans 17 amino acids. CDR1 is SGHRS and CDR2 is YFSETQ in the germline V gene. V shed 0 bases and J 8 bases; nucleotides not matched to a gene: 13. Notes on this clone: Its antigen is undetermined.

This chain joins TRBV5-1 and TRBJ2-1; 8 bases line up with TRBD1. The sequence came from a man between 18 and 29 years old with type 1 diabetes. Material: naive CD4+ T cells from blood. The CDR3 region has the DNA TGCGCCAGCAGCTTGGGCCCGGGACAGGCCTCTGTGGATGAGCAGTTCTTC. It yields the protein CASSLGPGQASVDEQFF.